This TCR beta chain was captured by sequencing in a study of CXCR3-negative and CXCR3-positive naive CD8 T cells (dated by TCRdb to 2018 to 2020). With regard to the full study: About 150 million TRB reads were obtained in total, roughly 1.5 +/- 0.3 million reads per library. Diversity and physicochemical repertoire analyses covered 10 to 11 donors pooled from two independent experiments. For the TRBV-TRBJ cluster analysis, the naive subsets came from roughly 5 donors, while the memory cells came from 3 donors.

These reads were obtained on a NextSeq 550. The Human TCR Profiling Kit (MiLaboratory) was used to prepare UMI-labeled 5' RACE TRB cDNA libraries. cDNA synthesis used the entire amount of extracted RNA, and PCR amplification then used the entire amount of cDNA produced. The libraries were made side by side, with each library going through the same number of PCR cycles. From the authors' description of their analysis: With a minimum of two reads required per UMI, MIGEC and MiXCR pulled out about 52,000 +/- 9,100 unique UMI-labeled TRB cDNA molecules from each library. On average, each library contained roughly 40,000 +/- 10,000 functional in-frame TRB CDR3 nucleotide clonotypes without stop codons. After downsampling to 5000 UMI-labeled TRB molecules per sample, diversity metrics such as normalized Shannon-Wiener and Chao1 were calculated in VDJtools. VDJtools computed clonotype-size-weighted physicochemical properties of the central five CDR3 residues: interaction energy, strength, volume and Kidera factor 4. TCRdb reprocessed the reads, and each CDR3 protein sequence is entered once, without DNA. TCRdb, rather than the study authors, made the V and J calls. Per the sample table, the count is approximately 90,000 distinct CDR3 sequences. The top ten constitute approximately 0.5% of the sample.

Paper-wide results and their limitations: Comparably high repertoire diversity was found in both naive subsets, whereas much lower repertoire diversity was found in memory CD8+ T cells. Because surface CD5, which has been linked to self-reactivity in mice, was comparable between naive subsets, TCR interaction strength was also inferred from TRB CDR3 physicochemical properties. Freshly isolated PBMCs were used for most assays because CXCR3 expression went down partially after cryopreservation. Compared with CXCR3-negative naive cells, CXCR3-positive naive cells had TRB CDR3s with higher hydrophobicity (lower Kidera factor 4), lower energy, and higher strength and volume indices. Similar TRBV-TRBJ usage was shown by naive CXCR3-negative and CXCR3-positive cells from the same donor, whereas distinct patterns were shown by memory cells.

For every CD8+ T cell subset, over 250,000 cells were flow-sorted straight into RLT lysis buffer, and each subset was sorted in triplicate. Naive CD8+ T cells were defined stringently as CD45RO-CCR7+CD27+CD95- to exclude memory contaminants. Peripheral blood mononuclear cells were isolated from buffy coats using standard density gradient centrifugation. A FACSAria III was used to flow-sort naive CXCR3-negative and CXCR3-positive CD8+ T cells. Total RNA was extracted from sorted cells using an RNeasy Mini Kit. Taken from cysteine to phenylalanine, the CDR3 has 17 residues. Only the protein sequence is given. CDR1 and CDR2 are read off the germline V gene as SGHRS and YFSETQ. Note on this clonotype: Its binding antigen is unknown.

The receptor chain draws on TRBV5-1 and TRBJ2-7; TCRdb reports TRBD1, a call that lacks DNA to check it against. The receptor's source is a human donor in good health. Some clones in this sample may be carry-over from other donors' samples. The sample comprised naive CXCR3+ CD8+ T cells from blood. According to the study, the label for this sample's cell subset or site signals: CD45RO-CCR7+CD27+CD95- naive CD8+ T cells expressing CXCR3 (TNR3+). CDR3 loop: CASSTDRGPILDYEQYF. The CDR3, completed at both ends by the reference TRBV5-1 and TRBJ2-7 genes, gives the full variable domain KAGVTQTPRYLIKTRGQQVTLSCSPISGHRSVSWYQQTPGQGLQFLFEYFSETQRNKGNFPGRFSGRQFSNSRSEMNVSTLELGDSALYLCASSTDRGPILDYEQYFGPGTRLTVT.